The T cell receptor (beta chain) described here comes from a study of T cell responses to AZD1222 COVID-19 vaccine. Profiled with immunoSEQ multiplex PCR; TCRdb holds only in-frame clones, not every one. The sample has about 200,000 clones; around nine tenths are singletons. This CDR3 is built from 12 residues. Germline V gene lookup returns CDR1 SGHVS and CDR2 FNYEAQ. The V gene lost 2 bases and the J gene lost 8 bases, with 7 bases spanning the gap. This clonotype was sampled from an adult who received the MenACWY meningococcal vaccine as a control. The material was peripheral blood, obtained 28 days after the second dose of the MenACWY control vaccine. The chain is built from TRBV7-6 and TRBJ1-3, with D unresolved. CDR3 bases: TGTGCCAGCAGCTTACCCTCGGACACCATATATTTT. It yields the protein CASSLPSDTIYF.